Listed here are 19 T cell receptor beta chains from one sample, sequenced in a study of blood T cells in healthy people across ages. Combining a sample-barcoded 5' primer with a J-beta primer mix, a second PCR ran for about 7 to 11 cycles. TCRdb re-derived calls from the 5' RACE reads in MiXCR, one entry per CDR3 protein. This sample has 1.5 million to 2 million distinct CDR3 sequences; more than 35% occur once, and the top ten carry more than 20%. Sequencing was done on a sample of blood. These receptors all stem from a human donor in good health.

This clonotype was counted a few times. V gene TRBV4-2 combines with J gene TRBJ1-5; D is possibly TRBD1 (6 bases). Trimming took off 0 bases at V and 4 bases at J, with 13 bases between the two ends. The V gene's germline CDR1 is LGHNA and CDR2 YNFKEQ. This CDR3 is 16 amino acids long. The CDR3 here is CASSQDSSRGNQPQHF. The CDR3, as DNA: TGTGCCAGCAGCCAAGATAGCAGCAGGGGAAATCAGCCCCAGCATTTT.

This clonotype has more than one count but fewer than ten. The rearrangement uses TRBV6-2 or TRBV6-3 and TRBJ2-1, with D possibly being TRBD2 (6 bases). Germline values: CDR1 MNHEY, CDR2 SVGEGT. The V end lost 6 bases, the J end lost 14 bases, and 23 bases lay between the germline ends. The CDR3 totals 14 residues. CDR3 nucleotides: TGTGCCAGCAGCCCCTGGATATTGTCAGGAGGGGAGTTCTTC. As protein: CASSPWILSGGEFF.

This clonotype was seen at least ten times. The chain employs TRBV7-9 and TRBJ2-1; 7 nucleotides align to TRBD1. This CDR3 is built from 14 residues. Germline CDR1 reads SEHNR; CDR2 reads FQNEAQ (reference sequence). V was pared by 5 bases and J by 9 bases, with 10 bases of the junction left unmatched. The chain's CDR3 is CASSIGGYTVEQFF. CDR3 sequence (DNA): TGTGCCAGCAGCATAGGGGGCTATACTGTTGAGCAGTTCTTC.

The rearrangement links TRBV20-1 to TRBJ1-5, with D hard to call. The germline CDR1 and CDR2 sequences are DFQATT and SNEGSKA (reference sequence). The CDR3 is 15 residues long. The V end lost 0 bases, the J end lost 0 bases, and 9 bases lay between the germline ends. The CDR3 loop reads CSARDPSYSNQPQHF. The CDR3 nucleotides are TGCAGTGCTAGAGATCCCAGCTATAGCAATCAGCCCCAGCATTTT.

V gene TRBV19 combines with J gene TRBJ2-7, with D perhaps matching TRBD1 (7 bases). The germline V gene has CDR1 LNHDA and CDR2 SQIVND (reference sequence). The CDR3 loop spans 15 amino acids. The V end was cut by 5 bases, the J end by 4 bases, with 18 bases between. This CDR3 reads CASSPQEGAAYEQYF. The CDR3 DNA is TGTGCCAGTAGTCCACAGGAGGGGGCGGCGTACGAGCAGTACTTC.

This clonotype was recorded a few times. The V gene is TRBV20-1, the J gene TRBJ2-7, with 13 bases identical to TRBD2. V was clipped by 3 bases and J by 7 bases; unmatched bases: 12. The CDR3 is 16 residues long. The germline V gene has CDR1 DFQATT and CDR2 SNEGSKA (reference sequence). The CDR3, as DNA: TGCAGTGCTAGCCCGACTAGCGGGGGGTCCTTCTGGGAGCAGTACTTC. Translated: CSASPTSGGSFWEQYF.

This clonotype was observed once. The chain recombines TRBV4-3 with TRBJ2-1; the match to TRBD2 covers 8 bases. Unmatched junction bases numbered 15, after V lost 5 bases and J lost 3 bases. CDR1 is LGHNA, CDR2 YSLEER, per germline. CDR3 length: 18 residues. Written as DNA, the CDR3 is TGCGCCAGCAGCTTGCGGGCGGGGGGCGAGTCAGGCTACAATGAGCAGTTCTTC. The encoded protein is CASSLRAGGESGYNEQFF.

The CDR3 coding sequence is TGTGCCAGCAGCTCCCTACTAGTTTCCTACGAGCAGTACTTC. Protein product: CASSSLLVSYEQYF. The rearrangement links TRBV12-3 or TRBV12-4 to TRBJ2-7; weak D call: TRBD2 (5 bases). The CDR3 is 14 amino acids. Trimming cost V 6 bases and J 1 base, with 13 bases left between them.

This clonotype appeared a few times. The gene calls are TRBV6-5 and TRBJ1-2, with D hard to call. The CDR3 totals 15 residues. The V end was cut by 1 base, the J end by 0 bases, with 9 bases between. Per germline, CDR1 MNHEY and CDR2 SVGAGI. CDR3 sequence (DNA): TGTGCCAGCAGTTACTTGCCCGTTACTAACTATGGCTACACCTTC. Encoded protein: CASSYLPVTNYGYTF.

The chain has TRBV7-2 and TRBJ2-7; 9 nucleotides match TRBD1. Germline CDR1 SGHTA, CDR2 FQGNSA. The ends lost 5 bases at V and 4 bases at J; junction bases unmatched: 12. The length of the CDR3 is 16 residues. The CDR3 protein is CASSQTRDRALYEQYF. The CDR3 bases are TGTGCCAGCAGCCAGACCCGGGACAGGGCCCTTTACGAGCAGTACTTC.

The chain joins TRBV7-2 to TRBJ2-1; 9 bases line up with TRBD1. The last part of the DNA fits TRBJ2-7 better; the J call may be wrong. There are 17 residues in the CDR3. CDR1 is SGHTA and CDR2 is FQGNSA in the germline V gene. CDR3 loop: CASSSGGGTGQKREQYF. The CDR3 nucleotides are TGTGCCAGCAGCTCTGGAGGTGGGACAGGGCAAAAAAGGGAGCAGTACTTC.

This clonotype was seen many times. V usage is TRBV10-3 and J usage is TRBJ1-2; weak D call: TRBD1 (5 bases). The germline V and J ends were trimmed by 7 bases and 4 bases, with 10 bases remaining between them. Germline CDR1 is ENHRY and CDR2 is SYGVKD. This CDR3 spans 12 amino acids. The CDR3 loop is CAITGTAYGYTF. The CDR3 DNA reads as TGTGCCATCACCGGGACGGCCTATGGCTACACCTTC.

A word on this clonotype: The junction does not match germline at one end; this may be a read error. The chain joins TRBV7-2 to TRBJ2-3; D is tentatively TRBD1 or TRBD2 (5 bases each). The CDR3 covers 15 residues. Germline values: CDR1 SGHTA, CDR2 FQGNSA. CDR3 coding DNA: TGTGCCGGCAGCTTAGGAGGACAACCCATGGATACGCAGTATTTT. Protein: CAGSLGGQPMDTQYF.

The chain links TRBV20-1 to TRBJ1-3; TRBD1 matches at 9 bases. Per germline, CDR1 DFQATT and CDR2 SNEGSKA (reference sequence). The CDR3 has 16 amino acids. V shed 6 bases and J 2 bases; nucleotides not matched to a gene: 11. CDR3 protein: CSASLGGQGAGNTIYF. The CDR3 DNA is TGCAGTGCCAGTTTAGGGGGACAGGGAGCTGGAAACACCATATATTTT.

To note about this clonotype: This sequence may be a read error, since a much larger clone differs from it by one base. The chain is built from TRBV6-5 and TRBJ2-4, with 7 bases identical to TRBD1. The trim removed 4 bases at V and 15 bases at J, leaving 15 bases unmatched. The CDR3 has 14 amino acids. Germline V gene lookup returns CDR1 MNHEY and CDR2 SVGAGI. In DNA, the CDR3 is TGTGCCAGCAGTTTTGGACAGGCTTCGCTCGAGCGGTACTTC. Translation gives CASSFGQASLERYF.

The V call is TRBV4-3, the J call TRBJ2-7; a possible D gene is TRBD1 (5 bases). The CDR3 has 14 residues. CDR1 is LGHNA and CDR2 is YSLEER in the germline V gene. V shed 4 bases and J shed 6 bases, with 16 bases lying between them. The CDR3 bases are TGCGCCAGCAGCCTTCGGACATCAGGATTCGAGCAGTACTTC. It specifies CASSLRTSGFEQYF.

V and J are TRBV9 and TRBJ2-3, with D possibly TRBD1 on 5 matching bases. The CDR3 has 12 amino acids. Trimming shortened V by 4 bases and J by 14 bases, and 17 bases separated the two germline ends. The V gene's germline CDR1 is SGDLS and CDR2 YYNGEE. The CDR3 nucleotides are TGTGCCAGCAGCCCAACGGACAAACCTCTGTATTTT. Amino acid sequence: CASSPTDKPLYF.

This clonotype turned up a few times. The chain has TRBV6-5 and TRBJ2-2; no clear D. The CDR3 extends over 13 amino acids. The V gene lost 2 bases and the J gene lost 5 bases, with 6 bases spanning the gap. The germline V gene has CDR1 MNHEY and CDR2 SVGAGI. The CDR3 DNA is TGTGCCAGCAGTTACGTCTCGACCGGGGAGCTGTTTTTT. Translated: CASSYVSTGELFF.

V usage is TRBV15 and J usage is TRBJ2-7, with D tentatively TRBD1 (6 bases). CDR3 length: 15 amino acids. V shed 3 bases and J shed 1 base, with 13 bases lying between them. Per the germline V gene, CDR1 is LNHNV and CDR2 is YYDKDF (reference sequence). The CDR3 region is CATSSTRDISYEQYF. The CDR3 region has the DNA TGTGCCACCAGCAGTACTCGGGACATATCCTACGAGCAGTACTTC.